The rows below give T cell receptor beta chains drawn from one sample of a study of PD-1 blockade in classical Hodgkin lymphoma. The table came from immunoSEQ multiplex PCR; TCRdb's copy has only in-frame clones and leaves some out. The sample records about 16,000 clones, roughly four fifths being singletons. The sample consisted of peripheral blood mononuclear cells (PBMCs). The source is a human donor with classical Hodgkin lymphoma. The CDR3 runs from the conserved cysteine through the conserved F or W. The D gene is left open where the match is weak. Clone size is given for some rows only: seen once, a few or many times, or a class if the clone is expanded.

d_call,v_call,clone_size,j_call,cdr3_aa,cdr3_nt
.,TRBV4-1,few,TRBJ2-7,CASSRGGGLEQYF,TGCGCCAGCAGCCGGGGGGGCGGGCTCGAGCAGTACTTC
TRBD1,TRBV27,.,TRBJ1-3,CASSVTGVGNTIYF,TGTGCCAGCAGCGTGACAGGGGTAGGAAACACCATATATTTT
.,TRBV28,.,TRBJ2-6,CASRTPSGANVLTF,TGTGCCAGCCGTACTCCCTCTGGGGCCAACGTCCTGACTTTC
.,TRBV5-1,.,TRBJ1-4,CASSLRGLNEKLFF,TGCGCCAGCAGCTTAAGGGGTCTTAATGAAAAACTGTTTTTT
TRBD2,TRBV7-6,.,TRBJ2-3,CASSIAGASTDTQYF,TGTGCCAGCAGCATAGCGGGGGCCAGCACAGATACGCAGTATTTT
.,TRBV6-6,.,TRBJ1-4,CASRGGNEKLFF,TGTGCCAGCCGGGGAGGCAATGAAAAACTGTTTTTT
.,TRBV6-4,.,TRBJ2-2,CASSGIIRESGELFF,TGTGCCAGCAGTGGCATAATCAGGGAGTCCGGGGAGCTGTTTTTT
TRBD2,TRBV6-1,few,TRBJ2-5,CASSETSGRGWETQYF,TGTGCCAGCAGTGAAACTAGCGGGAGAGGTTGGGAGACCCAGTACTTC
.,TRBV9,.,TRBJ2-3,CASSVELRRTDTQYF,TGTGCCAGCAGCGTAGAACTGAGACGCACAGATACGCAGTATTTT
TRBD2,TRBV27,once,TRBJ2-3,CASSLYHGGWTSGDTQYF,TGTGCCAGCAGTTTATATCACGGTGGTTGGACTAGCGGAGATACGCAGTATTTT
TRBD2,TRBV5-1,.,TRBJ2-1,CASSLGLAGGREFF,TGCGCCAGCAGCCTGGGACTAGCGGGAGGTCGAGAGTTCTTC
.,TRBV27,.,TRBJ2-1,CASSPVDARFF,TGTGCCAGCAGTCCCGTCGATGCCCGGTTCTTC
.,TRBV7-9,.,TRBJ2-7,CASSLDTTSYEQYF,TGTGCCAGCAGCTTAGATACTACTTCCTACGAGCAGTACTTC
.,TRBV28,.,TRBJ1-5,CASSFVGNGNQPQHF,TGTGCCAGCAGTTTTGTGGGCAACGGCAATCAGCCCCAGCATTTT
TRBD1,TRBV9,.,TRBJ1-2,CASSVMGTGRYGYTF,TGTGCCAGCAGCGTAATGGGGACAGGGAGGTATGGCTACACCTTC
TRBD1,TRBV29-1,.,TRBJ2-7,CSGVQGPSYEQYF,TGCAGCGGAGTACAGGGGCCTTCCTACGAGCAGTACTTC
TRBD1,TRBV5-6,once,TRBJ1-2,CASSPTGRYGYTF,TGTGCCAGCAGCCCGACAGGGCGCTATGGCTACACCTTC
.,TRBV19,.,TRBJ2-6,CASSRSPGANVLTF,TGTGCCAGTAGTCGATCCCCTGGGGCCAACGTCCTGACTTTC
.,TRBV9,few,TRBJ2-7,CASSVGYSVGEQYF,TGTGCCAGCAGCGTAGGGTACTCCGTGGGGGAGCAGTACTTC
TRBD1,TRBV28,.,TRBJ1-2,CASSLDRPTPTGYTF,TGTGCCAGCAGTCTGGACAGGCCCACCCCTACGGGCTACACCTTC
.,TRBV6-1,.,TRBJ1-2,CASSENSYGYTF,TGTGCCAGCAGTGAGAACAGCTATGGCTACACCTTC
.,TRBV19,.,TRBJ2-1,CASSISRTPNEQFF,TGTGCCAGTAGTATATCAAGAACACCTAATGAGCAGTTCTTC